The present T cell receptor beta chain was sequenced within a study of Tregs in tolerant kidney transplant recipients. Mixed chimerism was transient after nonmyeloablative marrow transplants from related graft donors. Measured with immunoSEQ multiplex PCR; TCRdb has only the in-frame clones, and not every one. There are 50,000 to 55,000 clones in the sample; about 90% occur only once, and 13% to 15% lies in the top ten. Points from the study as a whole: No direct test of biological reproducibility was done here. Validation in larger populations is needed because few patients were studied.

Concerning this clone: Its cognate antigen is unknown.

V was cut by 1 base and J by 5 bases, with 9 bases left in between. The CDR3 runs to 13 residues. CDR1 is MNHEY and CDR2 is SMNVEV in the germline V gene (reference sequence). The rearrangement links TRBV27 to TRBJ2-7; D might be TRBD1 (6 bases). The sample here was CD8+ T cells from blood (PBMCs), taken 24 months after the transplant. This clonotype originated in a human patient who received a combined kidney and bone marrow transplant. A subset of T cells may come from the graft donor. The CDR3 region has the DNA TGTGCCAGCAGTTTATGGGGGCGACACGAGCAGTACTTC. It is translated as CASSLWGRHEQYF.